One T cell receptor beta chain is described in this entry. It lacks a known antigen. The sample holds no much larger clone one base away, and base qualities are not on file. The data were taken from a study of T cell responses to AZD1222 COVID-19 vaccine (dated by TCRdb to the early 2020s). Study-level background: AZD1222 recipients with second doses at about 4 weeks or about 12 weeks were pooled, because spike-specific TCR depth and breadth did not differ between schedules. Enrollment into the trials was organized by age into subgroups of 18-55, 56-69 and 70-plus years, and those subgroups contained roughly 160, 29 and 62 TCR-sequenced participants, respectively. TCR sequencing was performed for 230 to 250 trial participants, of whom around 200 were given two doses of AZD1222 and around 26 were given two doses of MenACWY control vaccine.

Here V drops 7 bases and J drops 2 bases, and the junction holds 6 bases not matched to any gene. The germline V gene provides CDR1 SNHLY and CDR2 FYNNEI. The CDR3 starts with the cysteine, ends with the phenylalanine, and has 14 residues. This entry keeps only the CDR3 DNA: 42 bases, framed from base 1. General findings and caveats noted by the study authors: Because no samples from the day 14 peak response were available, repertoires could be characterized only after the peak T cell response. Reportedly, close to half of the unique spike-specific TCRs recognized epitopes lying outside the regions that are mutated in the B.1.351 and B.1.1.7 variants. Conclusions about previously exposed vaccinees are limited because only six or seven AZD1222 recipients were SARS-CoV-2 seropositive at baseline. In the small 56-69-year group, the increase in depth fell short of significance, most likely because of low power. After two AZD1222 doses, spike-specific TCR breadth and depth were significantly higher than at day 0 and than in MenACWY recipients. Most participants were white British and females outnumbered males, and the authors suggested that clonal diversity may have been underestimated. The vaccine-associated CD4 TCRs covered the entire spike protein, and the dominant responses fell in regions 160-218 and 743-854.

The sample's time point label is to be understood as: baseline before first vaccination. Vaccinee samples came from UK trials COV001 and COV002, including a single-blind randomized controlled phase 2/3 trial of AZD1222 (ChAdOx1 nCoV-19) in healthy adults. Trial participant PBMC samples were collected at day 0 and day 28 after the second dose for TCRbeta chain sequencing. The CDR3 regions of human TCRbeta chains were analyzed by immunosequencing. Processing in the source paper ran as follows. Repertoire TCRs were matched against a reference library of SARS-CoV-2-specific TCRs generated with the MIRA antigen-specificity platform. Breadth was defined as the fraction of unique TCRs that were SARS-CoV-2-associated. Depth was defined as the fraction of total T cells that were SARS-CoV-2-associated. Each spike-specific TCR was assigned to its reactive spike region and to a CD4 or CD8 class using the MIRA data. Log10-transformed breadth and depth values were compared by one-way ANOVA with Sidak's multiple comparisons tests. TCRdb mirrors the immuneACCESS table, restricted to in-frame sequences. Some clones are absent from its copies; in checked studies, under half trace to an unresolved V gene, and the reason for the others is unknown. The DNA gave D and trimming, while V, J and clone size come from that table. In this sample the table shows 120,000 to 150,000 clones, 70% to 90% of which occur a single time. The ten top clones hold around 3% of the sample.

The source was peripheral blood, collected on day 0 of AZD1222 vaccination. The receptor chain draws on TRBV2 and TRBJ2-7; a stretch of 9 junction bases matches TRBD2. This receptor was obtained from an adult in good health. The bases are TGTGCCAGCACCCCAGCGGGAGGTCCCTACGAGCAGTACTTC. It translates as CASTPAGGPYEQYF.